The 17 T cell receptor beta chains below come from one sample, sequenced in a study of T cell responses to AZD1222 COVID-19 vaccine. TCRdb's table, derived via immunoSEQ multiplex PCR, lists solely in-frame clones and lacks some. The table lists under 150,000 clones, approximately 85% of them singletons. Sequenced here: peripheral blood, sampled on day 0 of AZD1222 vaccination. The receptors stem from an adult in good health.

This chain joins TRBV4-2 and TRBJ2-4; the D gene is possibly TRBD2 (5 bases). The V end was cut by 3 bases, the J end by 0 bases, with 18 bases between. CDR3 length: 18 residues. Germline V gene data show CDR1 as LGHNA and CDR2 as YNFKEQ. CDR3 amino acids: CASSHSRGTALAKNIQYF. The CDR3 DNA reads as TGTGCCAGCAGCCACTCCCGGGGTACAGCTCTAGCCAAAAACATTCAGTACTTC.

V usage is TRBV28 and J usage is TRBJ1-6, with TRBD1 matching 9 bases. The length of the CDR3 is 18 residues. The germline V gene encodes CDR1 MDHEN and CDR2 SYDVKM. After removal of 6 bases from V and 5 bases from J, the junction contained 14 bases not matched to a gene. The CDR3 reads CASRIIRRTGADNSPLHF. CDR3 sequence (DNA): TGTGCCAGCAGGATAATTCGCCGGACAGGGGCGGATAATTCACCCCTCCACTTT. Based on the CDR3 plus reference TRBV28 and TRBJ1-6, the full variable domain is DVKVTQSSRYLVKRTGEKVFLECVQDMDHENMFWYRQDPGLGLRLIYFSYDVKMKEKGDIPEGYSVSREKKERFSLILESASTNQTSMYLCASRIIRRTGADNSPLHFGNGTRLTVT.

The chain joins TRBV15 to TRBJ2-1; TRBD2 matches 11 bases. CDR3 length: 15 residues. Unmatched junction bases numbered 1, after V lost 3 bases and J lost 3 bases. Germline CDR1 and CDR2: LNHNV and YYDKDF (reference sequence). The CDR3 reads CATSRGTSGYNEQFF. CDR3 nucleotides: TGTGCCACCAGCAGGGGGACTAGCGGCTACAATGAGCAGTTCTTC.

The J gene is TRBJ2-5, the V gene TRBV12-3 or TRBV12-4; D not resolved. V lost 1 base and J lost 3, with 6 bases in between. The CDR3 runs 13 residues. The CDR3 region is CASSLGLEETQYF. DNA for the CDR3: TGTGCCAGCAGTTTAGGGCTAGAAGAGACCCAGTACTTC.

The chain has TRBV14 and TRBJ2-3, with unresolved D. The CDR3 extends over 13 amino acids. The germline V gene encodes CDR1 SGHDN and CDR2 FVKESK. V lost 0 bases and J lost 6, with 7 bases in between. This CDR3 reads CASSQDLGDTQYF. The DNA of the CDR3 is TGTGCCAGCAGCCAAGATCTCGGGGATACGCAGTATTTT.

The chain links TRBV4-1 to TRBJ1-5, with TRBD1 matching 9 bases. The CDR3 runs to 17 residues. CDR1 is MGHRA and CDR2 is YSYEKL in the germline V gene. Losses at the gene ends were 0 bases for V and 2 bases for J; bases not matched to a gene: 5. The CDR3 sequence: CASSQDRTGDGNQPQHF. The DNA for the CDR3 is TGCGCCAGCAGCCAAGATAGGACAGGGGATGGCAATCAGCCCCAGCATTTT.

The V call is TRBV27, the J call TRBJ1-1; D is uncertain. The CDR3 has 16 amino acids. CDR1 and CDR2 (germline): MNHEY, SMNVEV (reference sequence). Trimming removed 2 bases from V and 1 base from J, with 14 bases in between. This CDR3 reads CASSLVPIRRNTEAFF. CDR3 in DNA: TGTGCCAGCAGTTTAGTACCGATACGGCGGAACACTGAAGCTTTCTTT.

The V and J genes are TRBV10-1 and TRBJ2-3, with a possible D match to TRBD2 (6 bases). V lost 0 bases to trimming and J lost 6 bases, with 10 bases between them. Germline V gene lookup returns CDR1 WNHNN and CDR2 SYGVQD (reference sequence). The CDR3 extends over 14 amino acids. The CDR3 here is CASSESTGGDTQYF. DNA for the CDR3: TGCGCCAGCAGTGAGTCGACCGGGGGTGATACGCAGTATTTT.

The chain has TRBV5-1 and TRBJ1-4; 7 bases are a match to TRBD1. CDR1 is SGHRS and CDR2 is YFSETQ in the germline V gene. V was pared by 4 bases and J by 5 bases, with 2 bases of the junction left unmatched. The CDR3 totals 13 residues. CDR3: CASSKDRNEKLFF. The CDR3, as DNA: TGCGCCAGCAGCAAGGACAGGAATGAAAAACTGTTTTTT.

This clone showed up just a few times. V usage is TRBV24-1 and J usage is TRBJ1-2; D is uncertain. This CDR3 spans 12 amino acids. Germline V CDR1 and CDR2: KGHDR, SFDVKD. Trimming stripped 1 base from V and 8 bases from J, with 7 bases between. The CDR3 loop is CATSDLTAGYTF. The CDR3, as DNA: TGTGCCACCAGTGATTTAACAGCCGGCTACACCTTC.

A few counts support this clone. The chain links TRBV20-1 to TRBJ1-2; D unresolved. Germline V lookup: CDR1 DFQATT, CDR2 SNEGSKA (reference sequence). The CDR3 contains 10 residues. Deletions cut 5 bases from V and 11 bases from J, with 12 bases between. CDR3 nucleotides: TGCAGTGCTTCCGGGCCTGGGTACACCTTC. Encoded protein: CSASGPGYTF.

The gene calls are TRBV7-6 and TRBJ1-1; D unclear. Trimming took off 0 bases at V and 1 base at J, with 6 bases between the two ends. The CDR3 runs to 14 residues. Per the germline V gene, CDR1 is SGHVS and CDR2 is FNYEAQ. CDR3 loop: CASSLAGSNTEAFF. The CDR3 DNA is TGTGCCAGCAGCTTAGCAGGGTCGAACACTGAAGCTTTCTTT.

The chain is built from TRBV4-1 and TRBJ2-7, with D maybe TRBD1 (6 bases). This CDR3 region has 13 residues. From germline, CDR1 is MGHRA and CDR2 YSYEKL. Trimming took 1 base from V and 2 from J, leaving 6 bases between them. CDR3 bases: TGCGCCAGCAGCCAAGCAGGGGCCTACGAGCAGTACTTC. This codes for CASSQAGAYEQYF.

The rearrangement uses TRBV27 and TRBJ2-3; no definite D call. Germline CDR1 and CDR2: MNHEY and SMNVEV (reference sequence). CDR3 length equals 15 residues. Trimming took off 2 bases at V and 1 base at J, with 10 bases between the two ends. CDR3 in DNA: TGTGCCAGCAGTTTAAAGTTCGGTGGCACAGATACGCAGTATTTT. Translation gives CASSLKFGGTDTQYF.

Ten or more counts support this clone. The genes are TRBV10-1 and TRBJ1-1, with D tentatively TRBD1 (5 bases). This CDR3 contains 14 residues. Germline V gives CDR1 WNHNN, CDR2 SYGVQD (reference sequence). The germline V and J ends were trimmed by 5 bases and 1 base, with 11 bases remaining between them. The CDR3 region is CASSRSTGNTEAFF. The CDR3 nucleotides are TGCGCCAGCAGTCGTTCTACAGGGAACACTGAAGCTTTCTTT.

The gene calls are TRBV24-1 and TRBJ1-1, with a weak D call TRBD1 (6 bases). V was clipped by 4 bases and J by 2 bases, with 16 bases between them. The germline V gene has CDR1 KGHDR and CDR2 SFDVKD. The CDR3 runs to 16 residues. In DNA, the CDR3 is TGTGCCACCAGTGACCCGACAGGAGGGGGAAACACTGAAGCTTTCTTT. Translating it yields CATSDPTGGGNTEAFF.

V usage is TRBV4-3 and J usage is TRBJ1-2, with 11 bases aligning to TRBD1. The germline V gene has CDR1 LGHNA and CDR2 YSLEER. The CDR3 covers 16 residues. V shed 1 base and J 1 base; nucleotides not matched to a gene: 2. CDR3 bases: TGCGCCAGCAGCCAAGGGGGACAGGGGGTTAACTATGGCTACACCTTC. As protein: CASSQGGQGVNYGYTF.